These T cell receptor beta chains were read from a single sample in a study of cytomegalovirus exposure and HLA in healthy donors. Clones were read by immunoSEQ multiplex PCR, and TCRdb kept only the in-frame ones, dropping some. The sample shows some 200,000 clones, 76% of them seen only once. Sequenced material: PBMCs. The receptors derive from a man aged 18 to 35 in good health and CMV-seronegative. The CDR3 runs from the conserved cysteine through the conserved F or W. D genes are given only for firm matches. Where a row states a size, it is once, few, many or the class of an expanded clone; other rows omit it.

V gene: TRBV5-1; CDR3 length: 14; J gene: TRBJ2-7; D gene: TRBD1; clone size: NA; CDR3 protein: CASSFGTEPYEQYF; CDR3 DNA: TGCGCCAGCAGCTTTGGGACAGAACCCTACGAGCAGTACTTC
V gene: TRBV20-1; CDR3 length: 11; J gene: TRBJ2-7; D gene: NA; clone size: NA; CDR3 protein: CSAEGAYEQYF; CDR3 DNA: TGCAGTGCGGAGGGGGCGTACGAGCAGTACTTC
V gene: TRBV19; CDR3 length: 15; J gene: TRBJ2-7; D gene: TRBD1; clone size: NA; CDR3 protein: CASSGGTGWFHEQYF; CDR3 DNA: TGTGCCAGTAGTGGTGGGACAGGGTGGTTCCACGAGCAGTACTTC
V gene: TRBV15; CDR3 length: 16; J gene: TRBJ2-5; D gene: TRBD2; clone size: NA; CDR3 protein: CATSSPLAEYQETQYF; CDR3 DNA: TGTGCCACCAGCAGTCCCCTAGCGGAGTACCAAGAGACCCAGTACTTC
V gene: TRBV2; CDR3 length: 14; J gene: TRBJ2-4; D gene: NA; clone size: NA; CDR3 protein: CASHHTLAKNIQYF; CDR3 DNA: TGTGCCAGCCATCATACTCTAGCCAAAAACATTCAGTACTTC
V gene: TRBV18; CDR3 length: 16; J gene: TRBJ1-1; D gene: NA; clone size: NA; CDR3 protein: CASSPQPTEFNTEAFF; CDR3 DNA: TGTGCCAGCTCACCCCAACCGACAGAATTTAACACTGAAGCTTTCTTT
V gene: TRBV2; CDR3 length: 10; J gene: TRBJ2-3; D gene: NA; clone size: NA; CDR3 protein: CASEGHTQYF; CDR3 DNA: TGTGCCAGCGAGGGTCATACGCAGTATTTT
V gene: TRBV28; CDR3 length: 16; J gene: TRBJ2-7; D gene: TRBD1; clone size: NA; CDR3 protein: CASSPVTGTGSYEQYF; CDR3 DNA: TGTGCCAGCAGCCCGGTTACGGGGACAGGTTCCTACGAGCAGTACTTC
V gene: TRBV7-3; CDR3 length: 18; J gene: TRBJ2-1; D gene: TRBD2; clone size: NA; CDR3 protein: CASSPRWREGIGKDEQFF; CDR3 DNA: TGTGCCAGCAGCCCCCGGTGGCGGGAGGGTATTGGGAAAGATGAGCAGTTCTTC
V gene: TRBV19; CDR3 length: 14; J gene: TRBJ1-4; D gene: NA; clone size: NA; CDR3 protein: CASSIGGEGEKLFF; CDR3 DNA: TGTGCCAGTAGTATTGGAGGGGAAGGAGAAAAACTGTTTTTT
V gene: TRBV6-5; CDR3 length: 14; J gene: TRBJ2-7; D gene: TRBD1; clone size: NA; CDR3 protein: CASSFGTGSYEQYF; CDR3 DNA: TGTGCCAGCAGTTTTGGGACAGGGTCCTACGAGCAGTACTTC
V gene: TRBV6-5; CDR3 length: 14; J gene: TRBJ2-7; D gene: TRBD1; clone size: NA; CDR3 protein: CASSRTGESYEQYF; CDR3 DNA: TGTGCCAGCAGTCGGACAGGGGAGTCCTACGAGCAGTACTTC
V gene: TRBV29-1; CDR3 length: 11; J gene: TRBJ1-1; D gene: NA; clone size: NA; CDR3 protein: CSVFRDTGAFF; CDR3 DNA: TGCAGCGTTTTCCGGGACACTGGGGCTTTCTTT
V gene: TRBV23-1; CDR3 length: 18; J gene: TRBJ2-5; D gene: TRBD2; clone size: NA; CDR3 protein: CASSQRLAGGPYQETQYF; CDR3 DNA: TGCGCCAGCAGTCAAAGACTAGCGGGAGGGCCGTACCAAGAGACCCAGTACTTC
V gene: TRBV19; CDR3 length: 16; J gene: TRBJ1-5; D gene: NA; clone size: NA; CDR3 protein: CASSIGGVQEGQPQHF; CDR3 DNA: TGTGCCAGTAGTATCGGGGGGGTACAGGAGGGTCAGCCCCAGCATTTT
V gene: TRBV6-1; CDR3 length: 16; J gene: TRBJ1-5; D gene: NA; clone size: NA; CDR3 protein: CASSEASTNGNQPQHF; CDR3 DNA: TGTGCCAGCAGTGAGGCTTCGACAAATGGCAATCAGCCCCAGCATTTT
V gene: TRBV5-1; CDR3 length: 15; J gene: TRBJ2-3; D gene: NA; clone size: NA; CDR3 protein: CASSWEETVTDTQYF; CDR3 DNA: TGCGCCAGCAGCTGGGAGGAGACAGTGACAGATACGCAGTATTTT
V gene: TRBV27; CDR3 length: 16; J gene: TRBJ2-1; D gene: TRBD2; clone size: NA; CDR3 protein: CASSLLAGGPYNEQFF; CDR3 DNA: TGTGCCAGCAGTTTACTAGCGGGAGGACCCTACAATGAGCAGTTCTTC
V gene: TRBV6-4; CDR3 length: 15; J gene: TRBJ2-2; D gene: NA; clone size: few; CDR3 protein: CASSDGRRDTGELFF; CDR3 DNA: TGTGCCAGCAGTGACGGGCGCAGAGACACCGGGGAGCTGTTTTTT
V gene: TRBV6-1; CDR3 length: 14; J gene: TRBJ1-1; D gene: NA; clone size: NA; CDR3 protein: CASSPRGWNTEAFF; CDR3 DNA: TGTGCCAGCAGCCCGAGGGGGTGGAACACTGAAGCTTTCTTT
V gene: TRBV5-4; CDR3 length: 16; J gene: TRBJ2-1; D gene: TRBD2; clone size: NA; CDR3 protein: CASSLKTSGMYNEQFF; CDR3 DNA: TGTGCCAGCAGCCTAAAGACTAGCGGGATGTACAATGAGCAGTTCTTC
V gene: TRBV7-2; CDR3 length: 15; J gene: TRBJ2-5; D gene: TRBD2; clone size: NA; CDR3 protein: CASSARGAGAETQYF; CDR3 DNA: TGTGCCAGCAGCGCCCGAGGAGCGGGAGCAGAGACCCAGTACTTC
V gene: TRBV14; CDR3 length: 16; J gene: TRBJ2-3; D gene: NA; clone size: NA; CDR3 protein: CASSPRWSGRTDTQYF; CDR3 DNA: TGTGCCAGCAGCCCTCGGTGGAGCGGGCGCACAGATACGCAGTATTTT
V gene: TRBV10-3; CDR3 length: 13; J gene: TRBJ1-2; D gene: TRBD1; clone size: NA; CDR3 protein: CAISGDRGGGYTF; CDR3 DNA: TGTGCCATCAGTGGGGACAGGGGAGGCGGCTACACCTTC
V gene: TRBV15; CDR3 length: 12; J gene: TRBJ2-3; D gene: NA; clone size: NA; CDR3 protein: CATSRDQDTQYF; CDR3 DNA: TGTGCCACCAGCAGAGATCAGGATACGCAGTATTTT
V gene: TRBV28; CDR3 length: 12; J gene: TRBJ1-2; D gene: NA; clone size: NA; CDR3 protein: CAFGSRNYGYTF; CDR3 DNA: TGTGCGTTCGGTTCCAGGAACTATGGCTACACCTTC
V gene: TRBV7-9; CDR3 length: 15; J gene: TRBJ2-7; D gene: NA; clone size: NA; CDR3 protein: CASSLGGFTLYEQYF; CDR3 DNA: TGTGCCAGCAGCTTAGGCGGGTTTACCCTTTACGAGCAGTACTTC
V gene: TRBV2; CDR3 length: 11; J gene: TRBJ1-1; D gene: NA; clone size: NA; CDR3 protein: CASRSSFEASF; CDR3 DNA: TGTGCCTCGAGGTCCTCCTTTGAAGCTTCCTTT
V gene: TRBV6-6; CDR3 length: 14; J gene: TRBJ1-1; D gene: NA; clone size: NA; CDR3 protein: CASSYEQGNTEAFF; CDR3 DNA: TGTGCCAGCAGTTACGAACAGGGGAACACTGAAGCTTTCTTT
V gene: TRBV10-1; CDR3 length: 13; J gene: TRBJ1-1; D gene: NA; clone size: few; CDR3 protein: CASSAQGGTEAFF; CDR3 DNA: TGCGCCAGCAGTGCGCAGGGTGGCACTGAAGCTTTCTTT
V gene: TRBV19; CDR3 length: 15; J gene: TRBJ2-5; D gene: NA; clone size: few; CDR3 protein: CASSISLVQQETQYF; CDR3 DNA: TGTGCCAGTAGTATTTCCCTAGTTCAACAAGAGACCCAGTACTTC
V gene: TRBV10-1; CDR3 length: 15; J gene: TRBJ2-1; D gene: NA; clone size: NA; CDR3 protein: CASSDTGLTYNEQFF; CDR3 DNA: TGCGCCAGCAGCGATACAGGGCTCACCTACAATGAGCAGTTCTTC
V gene: TRBV7-2; CDR3 length: 15; J gene: TRBJ1-5; D gene: TRBD1; clone size: NA; CDR3 protein: CASSFTTGAGQPQHF; CDR3 DNA: TGTGCCAGCAGCTTTACGACAGGGGCGGGTCAGCCCCAGCATTTT
V gene: TRBV10-3; CDR3 length: 13; J gene: TRBJ1-5; D gene: TRBD1; clone size: NA; CDR3 protein: CASQDRVDQPQHF; CDR3 DNA: TGTGCCTCCCAGGACAGGGTGGACCAGCCCCAGCATTTT
V gene: TRBV27; CDR3 length: 14; J gene: TRBJ2-2; D gene: NA; clone size: NA; CDR3 protein: CASSFSENTGELFF; CDR3 DNA: TGTGCCAGCAGTTTCAGTGAAAACACCGGGGAGCTGTTTTTT
V gene: TRBV6-1; CDR3 length: 12; J gene: TRBJ1-1; D gene: NA; clone size: NA; CDR3 protein: CASKEGNTEAFF; CDR3 DNA: TGTGCCAGCAAGGAGGGTAACACTGAAGCTTTCTTT
V gene: TRBV30; CDR3 length: 11; J gene: TRBJ2-7; D gene: NA; clone size: NA; CDR3 protein: CAWGPYYEQYF; CDR3 DNA: TGTGCCTGGGGTCCCTACTACGAGCAGTACTTC
V gene: TRBV27; CDR3 length: 13; J gene: TRBJ1-2; D gene: NA; clone size: NA; CDR3 protein: CASSFGQGNGYTF; CDR3 DNA: TGTGCCAGCAGTTTCGGGCAGGGCAACGGCTACACCTTC
V gene: TRBV2; CDR3 length: 13; J gene: TRBJ2-5; D gene: NA; clone size: NA; CDR3 protein: CASSPLGAGEQYF; CDR3 DNA: TGTGCCAGCAGCCCCCTCGGGGCAGGGGAGCAGTACTTC
V gene: TRBV10-3; CDR3 length: 16; J gene: TRBJ2-2; D gene: NA; clone size: NA; CDR3 protein: CAIRDSGVTNTGELFF; CDR3 DNA: TGTGCCATCAGGGACTCCGGAGTTACGAACACCGGGGAGCTGTTTTTT
V gene: TRBV5-1; CDR3 length: 14; J gene: TRBJ2-3; D gene: TRBD2; clone size: NA; CDR3 protein: CASGTSGSTDTQYF; CDR3 DNA: TGCGCCAGCGGAACTAGCGGTAGCACAGATACGCAGTATTTT
V gene: TRBV30; CDR3 length: 15; J gene: TRBJ2-5; D gene: TRBD1; clone size: NA; CDR3 protein: CAWTSGQGGGETQYF; CDR3 DNA: TGTGCCTGGACTTCGGGACAGGGGGGGGGAGAGACCCAGTACTTC
V gene: TRBV5-1; CDR3 length: 15; J gene: TRBJ2-7; D gene: NA; clone size: NA; CDR3 protein: CASSLNAGQSYEQYF; CDR3 DNA: TGCGCCAGCAGCTTGAACGCGGGACAGTCATACGAGCAGTACTTC
V gene: TRBV5-4; CDR3 length: 16; J gene: TRBJ2-5; D gene: TRBD1; clone size: NA; CDR3 protein: CASSSRDRGPRETQYF; CDR3 DNA: TGTGCCAGCAGCTCGAGGGACAGGGGACCCAGGGAGACCCAGTACTTC
V gene: TRBV6-1; CDR3 length: 12; J gene: TRBJ2-1; D gene: NA; clone size: few; CDR3 protein: CASSEFPGKGFF; CDR3 DNA: TGTGCCAGCAGTGAATTTCCGGGAAAAGGGTTCTTC
V gene: TRBV5-1; CDR3 length: 15; J gene: TRBJ2-1; D gene: NA; clone size: NA; CDR3 protein: CASSQLAEPYNEQFF; CDR3 DNA: TGCGCCAGCAGCCAACTAGCAGAACCCTACAATGAGCAGTTCTTC
V gene: TRBV12-5; CDR3 length: 16; J gene: TRBJ1-2; D gene: TRBD1; clone size: NA; CDR3 protein: CASGLGLVRDRDGYTF; CDR3 DNA: TGTGCTAGTGGTTTGGGCTTGGTGCGGGACAGGGATGGCTACACCTTC
V gene: TRBV2; CDR3 length: 14; J gene: TRBJ1-2; D gene: NA; clone size: NA; CDR3 protein: CASSESADRRGCTF; CDR3 DNA: TGTGCCAGCAGTGAAAGCGCGGATCGGAGAGGTTGCACCTTC
V gene: TRBV6-5; CDR3 length: 15; J gene: TRBJ2-3; D gene: TRBD2; clone size: NA; CDR3 protein: CASSSPGLAADTQYF; CDR3 DNA: TGTGCCAGCAGTTCCCCCGGACTAGCCGCAGATACGCAGTATTTT
V gene: TRBV2; CDR3 length: 15; J gene: TRBJ2-5; D gene: TRBD2; clone size: NA; CDR3 protein: CASRLRLAGQETQYF; CDR3 DNA: TGTGCCAGCAGGCTTAGACTAGCGGGACAAGAGACCCAGTACTTC
V gene: TRBV25-1; CDR3 length: 15; J gene: TRBJ2-7; D gene: NA; clone size: few; CDR3 protein: CASSELGGTPYEQYF; CDR3 DNA: TGTGCCAGCAGTGAGTTGGGCGGGACCCCCTACGAGCAGTACTTC
V gene: TRBV5-4; CDR3 length: 15; J gene: TRBJ2-7; D gene: NA; clone size: NA; CDR3 protein: CASSRRGTGFYEQYF; CDR3 DNA: TGTGCCAGCAGCCGGCGAGGTACGGGTTTCTACGAGCAGTACTTC
V gene: TRBV2; CDR3 length: 12; J gene: TRBJ2-7; D gene: NA; clone size: NA; CDR3 protein: CASSEIEWEQYF; CDR3 DNA: TGTGCCAGCAGTGAGATCGAGTGGGAGCAGTACTTC
V gene: TRBV5-1; CDR3 length: 17; J gene: TRBJ2-1; D gene: TRBD2; clone size: NA; CDR3 protein: CASSSVSYGGRANEQFF; CDR3 DNA: TGCGCCAGCAGCTCGGTTTCATATGGCGGGAGGGCCAATGAGCAGTTCTTC
V gene: TRBV15; CDR3 length: 17; J gene: TRBJ2-1; D gene: NA; clone size: NA; CDR3 protein: CATSRDYSPSRYNEQFF; CDR3 DNA: TGTGCCACCAGCAGAGATTATAGTCCTAGCAGATACAATGAGCAGTTCTTC
V gene: TRBV4-1; CDR3 length: 15; J gene: TRBJ2-6; D gene: NA; clone size: once; CDR3 protein: CASSYSGSGANVLTF; CDR3 DNA: TGCGCCAGCAGCTACAGTGGCTCTGGGGCCAACGTCCTGACTTTC
V gene: TRBV28; CDR3 length: 12; J gene: TRBJ2-1; D gene: NA; clone size: NA; CDR3 protein: CASSPPSGREFF; CDR3 DNA: TGTGCCAGCAGTCCCCCCAGCGGACGGGAGTTCTTC
V gene: TRBV6-1; CDR3 length: 15; J gene: TRBJ2-7; D gene: TRBD2; clone size: many; CDR3 protein: CASSEEAGSSYEQYF; CDR3 DNA: TGTGCCAGCAGTGAAGAAGCGGGGAGCTCCTACGAGCAGTACTTC
V gene: TRBV10-3; CDR3 length: 16; J gene: TRBJ1-2; D gene: TRBD1; clone size: NA; CDR3 protein: CAVSTGGTLSNYGYTF; CDR3 DNA: TGTGCCGTCTCCACAGGGGGCACCTTATCTAACTATGGCTACACCTTC
V gene: TRBV6-4; CDR3 length: 14; J gene: TRBJ1-1; D gene: TRBD1; clone size: NA; CDR3 protein: CASRRDRDGTEAFF; CDR3 DNA: TGTGCCAGCAGGAGGGACAGGGACGGGACTGAAGCTTTCTTT